This T cell receptor beta chain was retrieved from a study of blood T cells in healthy people across ages. This CDR3 is built from 16 residues. V shed 7 bases and J 5 bases; nucleotides not matched to a gene: 14. Germline V gene lookup returns CDR1 MNHNS and CDR2 SASEGT. This clonotype came up a few times. With a J-beta primer mix and a sample-barcoded 5' primer, a second PCR ran about 7 to 12 cycles. Each of the cDNA molecules was tagged by a template-switch adaptor with 12 random nucleotides. TCRdb passed the 5' RACE reads through MiXCR, listing each CDR3 protein once. Of some 1.5 million distinct CDR3 sequences in the sample, under 55% were seen once.

The chain combines TRBV6-1 with TRBJ2-1; 7 bases line up with TRBD1. The receptor was derived from a woman younger than 30 in good health. Sequencing was performed on blood. The CDR3 loop is CASTTSTDRIHNEQFF. The DNA of the CDR3 is TGTGCCAGCACCACATCCACGGACAGGATTCACAATGAGCAGTTCTTC.